Following are 12 T cell receptor beta chains from one sample sequenced in a study of Ad26.COV2.S vaccination and SARS-CoV-2 variants. Specified treatment: some 19 received Ad26.COV2.S at low or high dose, single or two shots; roughly 5 received placebo; per-sample allocation not given. Specimens were obtained on day 63 following the first vaccine or placebo injection. The method was immunoSEQ multiplex PCR; TCRdb's version includes in-frame clones alone and lacks a portion of them. The sample lists about 400,000 clones, approximately 92% occurring once. The source was peripheral blood, collected in a trial of Ad26.COV2.S vaccine versus placebo. Receptor source: a person between 18 and 65 years old who received the Ad26.COV2.S COVID-19 vaccine or a placebo.

V is TRBV3-1 (or the pseudogene TRBV3-2) and J is TRBJ2-7; 7 bases are a match to TRBD2. V dropped 4 bases and J dropped 6; count of bases not matched to a gene: 15. The germline V gene has CDR1 LGHDT and CDR2 YNNKEL (reference sequence). This CDR3 has 16 residues. The CDR3: CASSRQTSLPLSEQYF. The CDR3 DNA reads as TGTGCCAGCAGCCGGCAGACTAGCCTCCCCCTCTCCGAGCAGTACTTC.

CDR3 region: CASSYDRPANYGYTF. CDR3 nucleotide sequence: TGCGCCAGCAGCTACGACAGGCCCGCTAACTATGGCTACACCTTC. The rearrangement joins TRBV5-1 to TRBJ1-2; D possibly corresponds to TRBD1 (6 bases). Trimming took 3 bases from V and 0 from J, leaving 12 bases between them. The CDR3 runs to 15 residues. Germline CDR1 is SGHRS and CDR2 is YFSETQ. Supplemented by reference TRBV5-1 and TRBJ1-2, the full variable domain reads KAGVTQTPRYLIKTRGQQVTLSCSPISGHRSVSWYQQTPGQGLQFLFEYFSETQRNKGNFPGRFSGRQFSNSRSEMNVSTLELGDSALYLCASSYDRPANYGYTFGSGTRLTVV.

Comments on this clone: Other nucleotide sequences from this sample produce the same CDR3. The J gene is TRBJ2-3, the V gene TRBV12-3 or TRBV12-4, with unresolved D. Trimming shortened V by 4 bases and J by 3 bases, and 5 bases separated the two germline ends. The CDR3 has 12 residues. The CDR3 reads CASSWGTDTQYF. CDR3 in DNA: TGTGCCAGCAGTTGGGGAACAGATACGCAGTATTTT.

This chain joins TRBV27 and TRBJ2-7; 10 bases align to TRBD2. V was clipped by 7 bases and J by 4 bases; unmatched bases: 10. This CDR3 is 15 amino acids long. Germline-derived CDR1 and CDR2 are MNHEY and SMNVEV (reference sequence). CDR3 DNA: TGTGCCAGCATGAGTCCTAGCGGGGGAAAATACGAGCAGTACTTC. It specifies CASMSPSGGKYEQYF.

This clone has just one count. Compared with germline, one end of the junction differs, possibly owing to a read error. The chain is built from TRBV7-9 and TRBJ2-2; possible D gene TRBD2, 5 bases. Germline CDR1 is SEHNR and CDR2 is FQNEAQ (reference sequence). The CDR3 is 14 residues long. Here the CDR3 reads CASSTPLKFGELFF. CDR3 DNA: TGTGCCAGCAGCACCCCCCTGAAGTTCGGGGAACTGTTTTTT.

The V and J genes are TRBV20-1 and TRBJ2-5; 7 bases match TRBD2. V dropped 3 bases and J dropped 5; count of bases not matched to a gene: 6. The CDR3 length is 13 residues. CDR1 DFQATT and CDR2 SNEGSKA come from the germline V gene (reference sequence). The CDR3 here is CSASVRGGETQYF. Here the CDR3 DNA reads TGCAGTGCTAGTGTCCGGGGAGGGGAGACCCAGTACTTC.

The rearrangement links TRBV11-2 to TRBJ1-5; no reliable D call. Germline CDR1 SGHAT, CDR2 FQNNGV. The length of the CDR3 is 15 residues. Trimming shortened V by 1 base and J by 2 bases, and 9 bases separated the two germline ends. The CDR3 coding sequence is TGTGCCAGCAGCTTAGGGGTAAATGGCAATCAGCCCCAGCATTTT. It is translated as CASSLGVNGNQPQHF.

The J gene is TRBJ2-7, the V gene TRBV11-2; the D call may be TRBD1 or TRBD2 (5 bases each). CDR1 SGHAT and CDR2 FQNNGV come from the germline V gene. Between the trimmed V and J ends, which lost 5 bases and 4 bases, there was a span of 12 bases. The CDR3 loop spans 13 amino acids. The CDR3 reads CASSRDRPYEQYF. DNA for the CDR3: TGTGCCAGCAGCCGGGACCGACCATACGAGCAGTACTTC.

Remarks on this clone: Different DNA sequences within this sample yield the same CDR3. The rearrangement joins TRBV6-2 or TRBV6-3 to TRBJ1-2; D is unresolved. The CDR3 is 11 amino acids. V lost 0 bases and J lost 4, with 0 bases in between. Germline-derived CDR1 and CDR2 are MNHEY and SVGEGT. The chain's CDR3 is CASSYSYGYTF. The CDR3 nucleotides read TGTGCCAGCAGTTACTCCTATGGCTACACCTTC.

The V and J genes are TRBV19 and TRBJ2-3; 13 bases map to TRBD2. Germline V gene lookup returns CDR1 LNHDA and CDR2 SQIVND (reference sequence). Unmatched junction bases numbered 1, after V lost 7 bases and J lost 3 bases. CDR3 length: 14 residues. The CDR3 region is CASMTSGGTDTQYF. The CDR3 DNA follows: TGTGCCAGTATGACTAGCGGGGGGACAGATACGCAGTATTTT.

This clone is a singleton in its sample. The rearrangement joins TRBV4-3 to TRBJ2-7, with no clear D. Trimming shortened V by 1 base and J by 3 bases, and 7 bases separated the two germline ends. CDR1 and CDR2 (germline): LGHNA, YSLEER. The CDR3 spans 13 residues. CDR3 nucleotide sequence: TGCGCCAGCAGCCAAGGGCTAAACTACGAGCAGTACTTC. It yields the protein CASSQGLNYEQYF.

The CDR3 reads CASSGLKTFTQYF. CDR3 sequence (DNA): TGTGCCAGCAGCGGGTTAAAAACCTTTACGCAGTATTTT. The chain recombines TRBV9 with TRBJ2-3; D is ambiguous. This CDR3 region has 13 residues. Germline loops: CDR1 SGDLS, CDR2 YYNGEE. Trimming removed 3 bases at V and 8 bases at J, with 13 bases between.